Listed here are 28 T cell receptor delta chains from one sample, sequenced in a study of gamma-delta chains in newborns, infants, children. TCRdb re-analyzed the reads via CATT. Among about 5,500 delta-chain clones listed, approximately 1.9% were seen once. The material sequenced was blood. Every receptor here comes from a child who was a newborn, infant or young child, either healthy, febrile or measles-vaccinated (not recorded which).

This clone showed up just a few times. This likely reflects a read error, since a far larger clone is one base away. This chain connects TRDV2 to TRDJ2, with 8 bases identical to TRDD3. Losses at the gene ends were 3 bases for V and 4 bases for J; bases not matched to a gene: 6. The V gene's germline CDR1 is GEAIGNYY and CDR2 EKD. The CDR3 runs 15 residues. This CDR3 is CACDVLGATTAQLFF. CDR3 DNA: TGTGCCTGTGACGTACTGGGGGCTACGACAGCACAACTCTTCTTT.

Of note for this clone: TCRdb assigns this DNA the protein of a much larger clone, which departs from its translation at residue 7; this likely reflects a read error, and the protein shown comes from translating the DNA. This chain uses TRDV2 with TRDJ3, with TRDD3 matching 8 bases. Germline CDR1 reads GEAIGNYY; CDR2 reads EKD. This CDR3 is 18 amino acids long. Germline trimming cut 1 base from V and 2 bases from J; bases unmatched to any gene: 6. The chain's CDR3 is CACDTAWGYPWDTRQMFF. DNA for the CDR3: TGTGCCTGTGACACGGCTTGGGGATACCCCTGGGACACCCGACAGATGTTTTTC.

This clone was seen only a few times. TCRdb records a much larger clone's protein for this DNA, with a difference at residue 4 that likely arises from a read error; the protein given is the translation of the DNA. The chain uses TRDV1 and TRDJ1; D uncertain. V was clipped by 7 bases and J by 3 bases, with 18 bases between them. The CDR3 length is 15 residues. Germline CDR1 and CDR2: TSWWSYY and QGS. The CDR3 protein is CALVGFSPTPDKLIF. CDR3 DNA sequence: TGTGCTCTTGTAGGTTTCTCCCCCACGCCCGATAAACTCATCTTT.

There are a few counts of this clone. One base separates it from a far larger clone, so it is likely a read error. The chain couples TRDV2 to TRDJ3; 8 bases line up with TRDD3. CDR1 GEAIGNYY and CDR2 EKD come from the germline V gene. The length of the CDR3 is 16 residues. V lost 3 bases and J lost 2; bases outside the gene matches: 2. The CDR3 DNA is TGTGCCTGTGACGGGATACGCCCCTGGGACACCCGACAGATGTTTTTC. Its translation: CACDGIRPWDTRQMFF.

This clone was counted a few times. This may be a read error, as it is one base from a much larger clone. CDR3 in amino acids: CACDKVLGGTFWDTRQMFF. The CDR3 bases are TGTGCCTGTGACAAAGTACTGGGGGGTACGTTTTGGGACACCCGACAGATGTTTTTC. This chain connects TRDV2 to TRDJ3; 8 bases are shared with TRDD3. Losses at the gene ends were 2 bases for V and 4 bases for J; bases not matched to a gene: 12. Germline V gene data show CDR1 as GEAIGNYY and CDR2 as EKD. CDR3 length equals 19 residues.

In its sample, this clone was seen many times. A much larger clonotype is one base distant, so this may be a read error. V usage is TRDV2 and J usage is TRDJ3, with D perhaps TRDD2 (5 bases). The germline CDR1 and CDR2 sequences are GEAIGNYY and EKD. This CDR3 has 18 residues. With 0 bases removed from V and 0 bases from J, the gap between germline ends came to 11 bases. The CDR3 nucleotides read TGTGCCTGTGACACCGGTACTTCCCTCTCCTGGGACACCCGACAGATGTTTTTC. Translating gives CACDTGTSLSWDTRQMFF.

The genes are TRDV2 and TRDJ3; 10 nucleotides align to TRDD3. The CDR3 totals 19 residues. Trimming at V came to 2 bases and at J to 0 bases, leaving 6 bases not matched to a gene. CDR1 and CDR2 from the germline V gene are GEAIGNYY and EKD. The CDR3 region is CACDNTGGSSSWDTRQMFF. The CDR3 bases are TGTGCCTGTGACAATACTGGGGGATCCAGCTCCTGGGACACCCGACAGATGTTTTTC.

Notes on this clone: This DNA translates differently at residue 14 from the TCRdb protein, which is that of a much larger clone; a read error is likely, and the protein shown is the DNA's own translation. The chain recombines TRDV2 with TRDJ2; 9 bases align to TRDD3. The CDR3 runs 17 residues. Germline-derived CDR1 and CDR2 are GEAIGNYY and EKD. CDR3 coding DNA: TGTGCCTGTGACACCGTGAGTCAACGGGGGATACCGGCACACCTCTTCTTT. This sequence encodes CACDTVSQRGIPAHLFF.

To note about this clone: The TCRdb protein comes from a much larger clone and disagrees with this DNA's translation at residue 3, likely due to a read error; the protein given here is derived from the DNA. The chain couples TRDV2 to TRDJ3, with 9 bases identical to TRDD3. CDR1 and CDR2 (germline): GEAIGNYY, EKD. The CDR3 runs to 17 residues. The CDR3 DNA reads as TGTGCCCGTGAGTACTGGGGGAGCTCCTGGGACACCCGACAGATGTTTTTC. Translation gives CAREYWGSSWDTRQMFF.

Of note for this clone: A much larger clone lies one base from this, so it may be a read error. The chain recombines TRDV2 with TRDJ2; weak D call: TRDD3 (6 bases). V lost 0 bases and J 3 bases, leaving 19 bases between the germline ends. The CDR3 runs 18 residues. Germline values: CDR1 GEAIGNYY, CDR2 EKD. The CDR3 sequence is CACDTVLRDSLLTAQLFF. The DNA of the CDR3 is TGTGCCTGTGACACCGTACTGAGGGATAGCCTTCTGACAGCACAACTCTTCTTT.

In its sample, this clone ranks as medium-sized. V usage is TRDV1 and J usage is TRDJ1, with TRDD3 matching 9 bases. The germline V gene has CDR1 TSWWSYY and CDR2 QGS. The CDR3 totals 17 residues. Trimming at V came to 5 bases and at J to 0 bases, leaving 10 bases not matched to a gene. The CDR3 nucleotides read TGTGCTCTTGGGACTATACGGGGGATACTAAACACCGATAAACTCATCTTT. Its protein product is CALGTIRGILNTDKLIF.

This clone was seen more than once but under ten times. TCRdb assigns this DNA the protein of a much larger clone, which departs from its translation at residue 3; this likely reflects a read error, and the protein shown comes from translating the DNA. The chain combines TRDV2 with TRDJ3; 7 nucleotides align to TRDD3. CDR1 and CDR2 from the germline V gene are GEAIGNYY and EKD. This CDR3 is 16 amino acids long. CDR3 sequence (DNA): TGTGCCCGTGACACCGTGGGATACTCGGACACCCGACAGATGTTTTTC. Translated, it gives CARDTVGYSDTRQMFF.

This clone was seen a few times. With a much larger clone just one base away, this may be a read error. This chain uses TRDV2 with TRDJ3; 13 bases agree with TRDD3. The CDR3 runs to 20 residues. The germline V gene encodes CDR1 GEAIGNYY and CDR2 EKD. The CDR3 DNA follows: TGTGCCTGTGACAGTACTGGGGGATACGCCTCCTCCTGGGACACCCAACAGATGTTTTTC. It is translated as CACDSTGGYASSWDTQQMFF.

Details on this clone: TCRdb's protein for this DNA is that of a much larger clone and differs from the translation at residue 4, likely a read error; the protein shown is the DNA translation. The chain joins TRDV2 to TRDJ2; TRDD3 agrees at 12 bases. Germline V CDR1 and CDR2: GEAIGNYY, EKD. This CDR3 contains 18 residues. With V trimmed by 6 bases and J by 0 bases, 10 bases remained unmatched. DNA of the CDR3: TGTGCCTGTAACCCTTTACTGGGGGATACCACTTTGACAGCACAACTCTTCTTT. It encodes CACNPLLGDTTLTAQLFF.

As regards this clone: A far larger clone is only one base removed, so a read error is likely. This sample also contains other DNA sequences that code for the same CDR3. The chain combines TRAV29/DV5 with TRDJ1; 10 positions agree with TRDD3. Germline assignment: CDR1 NSMFDY and CDR2 ISSIKDK. CDR3 size: 16 residues. The CDR3 DNA follows: TGTGCTGCAAGCGCGATCGGGGGATACGCTCTCGATAAACTCATCTTT. It translates to CAASAIGGYALDKLIF.

In this sample, this clone turned up a few times. One base away lies a much larger clone, so this may be a sequencing read error. The sample has other DNA sequences that encode this CDR3 too. The chain employs TRDV2 and TRDJ3; 8 nucleotides align to TRDD3. This CDR3 spans 20 amino acids. Germline V CDR1 and CDR2: GEAIGNYY, EKD. Here the CDR3 reads CACDTVWGIRSSWDTRQMFF. For the CDR3, the DNA is TGTGCCTGTGACACCGTTTGGGGGATCCGAAGCTCCTGGGACACCCGCCAGATGTTTTTC.

This clone was picked up a small number of times. The CDR3 sequence is CACDKLGDFSWDTRQMFF. In nucleotides, the CDR3 is TGTGCCTGTGACAAACTGGGGGATTTCTCCTGGGACACCCGACAGATGTTTTTC. This chain links TRDV2 with TRDJ3; TRDD3 matches 10 bases. V gave up 2 bases and J gave up 0 bases; unmatched junction bases: 3. Germline assignment: CDR1 GEAIGNYY and CDR2 EKD. The CDR3 contains 18 residues.

This clone has only a few counts. Being one base from a much bigger clone, this may be a read error. The V call is TRDV2, the J call TRDJ3; TRDD3 matches 7 bases. In germline, CDR1 is GEAIGNYY, CDR2 EKD. This CDR3 region has 21 residues. With V trimmed by 0 bases and J by 0 bases, 13 bases remained unmatched. CDR3 amino acids: CACDTVLGYTPSSWDTRQMFF. The DNA of the CDR3 is TGTGCCTGTGACACCGTACTGGGGTATACTCCGAGCTCCTGGGACACCCGACAGATGTTTTTC.

This clone has only a few counts. Other DNA sequences within the sample encode an identical CDR3. This chain links TRDV2 with TRDJ3, with TRDD3 identical over 8 bases. The junction had 7 bases not matched to a gene; V was cut back by 1 base and J by 0 bases. From germline, CDR1 is GEAIGNYY and CDR2 EKD. This CDR3 has 19 residues. The chain's CDR3 is CACDTGGSRISWDTRQMFF. CDR3 sequence (DNA): TGTGCCTGTGACACTGGGGGATCCCGGATCTCCTGGGACACCCGACAGATGTTTTTC.

This clone came up a few times. TCRdb's protein for this DNA is that of a much larger clone and differs from the translation at residue 12, likely a read error; the protein shown is the DNA translation. This specimen includes other DNA sequences encoding the same CDR3. The rearrangement links TRDV2 to TRDJ3; TRDD3 matches at 11 bases. CDR1 is GEAIGNYY and CDR2 is EKD in the germline V gene. This CDR3 is built from 18 residues. The CDR3 sequence: CACDTGGYASWGTRQMFF. CDR3 in DNA: TGTGCCTGTGACACTGGGGGATACGCGTCCTGGGGCACCCGACAGATGTTTTTC.

The chain uses TRDV2 and TRDJ3; 8 bases line up with TRDD3. Trimming at V came to 3 bases and at J to 0 bases, leaving 9 bases not matched to a gene. The CDR3 spans 19 residues. In germline, CDR1 is GEAIGNYY, CDR2 EKD. Here the CDR3 DNA reads TGTGCCTGTGACGTACTGGGGGCTACGCTCTCCTGGGACACCCGACAGATGTTTTTC. As protein: CACDVLGATLSWDTRQMFF.

This clone was picked up a small number of times. Sequence at one end of the junction differs from germline and may be a read error. This sequence joins TRDV2 and TRDJ3; 12 nucleotides align to TRDD3. The CDR3 sequence is 20 residues long. The germline V gene encodes CDR1 GEAIGNYY and CDR2 EKD. The CDR3 region is CACDTYWGILSSWDTRQMFF. In DNA, the CDR3 is TGTGCCTGTGACACGTACTGGGGGATACTAAGCTCCTGGGACACCCGCCAGATGTTTTTC.

This clone was found a few times. TCRdb shows a much larger clone's protein in place of this DNA's translation, and the two differ at residue 10, likely through a read error; the protein shown is translated from the DNA. The rearrangement uses TRDV2 and TRDJ3; possible D gene TRDD3, 5 bases. The V and J ends lost 1 base and 2 bases respectively, with 14 bases between them. The CDR3 has 18 amino acids. The germline CDR1 and CDR2 sequences are GEAIGNYY and EKD. The CDR3 nucleotides read TGTGCCTGTGACACGGGGTGGGGCCGCCCCTGGGACACCCGACAGATGTTTTTC. Encoded protein: CACDTGWGRPWDTRQMFF.

This clone has only a few counts. Only one base separates this from a far larger clonotype, so it likely reflects a read error. The J gene is TRDJ3, the V gene TRDV2; 10 bases agree with TRDD3. After removal of 0 bases from V and 2 bases from J, the junction contained 6 bases not matched to a gene. The CDR3 consists of 19 residues. Germline CDR1 is GEAIGNYY and CDR2 is EKD. CDR3 DNA sequence: TGTGCCTGTGACACCATGGGGGATACTAGCCCCTGGGACACCCGACAGATGTTTTTC. This translates into CACDTMGDTSPWDTRQMFF.

This clone was seen a few times. The likely explanation is a read error, given a far larger clone one base away. The genes are TRDV2 and TRDJ3; 10 nucleotides agree with TRDD3. Germline CDR1 GEAIGNYY, CDR2 EKD. The CDR3 is 21 residues long. Germline trimming cut 3 bases from V and 2 bases from J; bases unmatched to any gene: 15. CDR3 loop: CACDRTGGSAARPWDTRQMFF. The CDR3 nucleotides read TGTGCCTGTGACCGTACTGGGGGATCCGCCGCTCGCCCCTGGGACACCCGACAGATGTTTTTC.

There are a few counts of this clone. A single base separates this from a much larger clone, so it may be a read error. The same CDR3 arises from other DNA sequences in this sample as well. J is TRDJ3 and V is TRDV2; 10 bases are shared with TRDD3. Germline CDR1 reads GEAIGNYY; CDR2 reads EKD. This CDR3 is built from 19 residues. DNA of the CDR3: TGTGCCTGTGACCCCGTACTGGGGGATCCGACCTGGGACACTCGACAGATGTTTTTC. Protein product: CACDPVLGDPTWDTRQMFF.

This clone is deemed medium-sized (0.01 to 0.1%). A read error may explain this, as a much larger clone is one base away. Different DNA sequences within this sample yield the same CDR3. The chain has TRDV2 and TRDJ3; TRDD3 matches at 13 bases. V lost 1 base, J lost 0 bases, and 5 bases stayed unmatched. This CDR3 is 20 amino acids long. Germline CDR1 is GEAIGNYY and CDR2 is EKD. The CDR3 bases are TGTGCCTGTGACACTGTACTGGGGGATACGAGCTCCTGGGACACCCGACAGATGTTTTTC. Protein sequence: CACDTVLGDTSSWDTRQMFF.

A remark on this clone: The protein that TCRdb holds for this DNA derives from a much larger clone and differs from the translated DNA at residue 7, which likely indicates a read error; the protein shown here is translated from the DNA. The rearrangement uses TRDV2 and TRDJ2; 9 nucleotides align to TRDD3. CDR1 is GEAIGNYY, CDR2 EKD, per germline. CDR3 length: 17 residues. The trim removed 3 bases at V and 0 bases at J, leaving 7 bases unmatched. The CDR3 is CACDSVMGDTLTAQLFF. The CDR3 bases are TGTGCCTGTGACTCCGTAATGGGGGATACTTTGACAGCACAACTCTTCTTT.